This T cell receptor (beta chain) was sequenced during a study of Tregs in tolerant kidney transplant recipients. Some clones are missing from TCRdb's copy, which holds only in-frame ones; the method was immunoSEQ multiplex PCR. The profile shows more than 90,000 clones, about 90% of them singletons. Thawed PBMCs were FACS-sorted into unstimulated CD4+CD25+CD127- regulatory T cells, CD4+CD25- non-regulatory cells, CD4 and CD8 cells. This CDR3 contains 14 residues. The V gene's germline CDR1 is SNHLY and CDR2 FYNNEI. With 5 bases removed from V and 10 bases from J, the gap between germline ends came to 18 bases.

The TCR originated in a human donor in good health. Sequenced material: CD4+ T cells from blood. The rearrangement uses TRBV2 and TRBJ1-5; D not resolved. The CDR3 sequence: CASSSPRTVQPQHF. The CDR3 DNA reads as TGTGCCAGCAGTAGTCCCAGGACGGTCCAACCCCAGCATTTT.